The TCR beta chain under discussion was sequenced for a study of blood T cell repertoires in COVID-19. Turning to the study itself: Acute-phase and convalescent COVID-19 samples originated in the United States, Italy and Spain. Nucleic acid was either cDNA or gDNA, and it came from T cells, B-cell-depleted T cells, or PBMCs.

CDR3 length equals 14 residues. Trimming removed 0 bases from V and 3 bases from J, with 9 bases in between. Germline CDR1 is SGHRS and CDR2 is YFSETQ. The authors' processing: Amplification of reference gene primers provided the estimated nucleated cell counts. Here immunoSEQ multiplex PCR was the method, and the copy in TCRdb shows in-frame clones only, minus some. V and J calls and clone size follow that table, whereas D and trimming were derived from the DNA. The sample holds around 130,000 clones, 70% to 90% seen once. The V and J genes are TRBV5-1 and TRBJ2-5; no definite D call. Specimen: peripheral blood. This receptor was obtained from a man aged 55-75 years with acute or convalescent COVID-19. CDR3 in DNA: TGCGCCAGCAGCTTGGACAGTGTAAAAGAGACCCAGTACTTC. It translates to CASSLDSVKETQYF.